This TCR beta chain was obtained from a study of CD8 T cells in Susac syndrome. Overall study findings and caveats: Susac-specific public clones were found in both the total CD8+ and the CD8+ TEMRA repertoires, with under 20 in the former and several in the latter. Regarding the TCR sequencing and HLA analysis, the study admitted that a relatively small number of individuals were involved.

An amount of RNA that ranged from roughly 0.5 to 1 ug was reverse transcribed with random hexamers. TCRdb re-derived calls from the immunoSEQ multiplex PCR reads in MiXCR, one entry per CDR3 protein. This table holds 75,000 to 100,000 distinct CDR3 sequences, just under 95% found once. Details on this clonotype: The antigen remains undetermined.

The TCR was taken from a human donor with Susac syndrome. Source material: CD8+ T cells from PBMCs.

The CDR3 DNA is TGTGCCACCAGCACCCCGGACAGGGTAGGCACCGGGGAGCTGTTTTTT. It translates to CATSTPDRVGTGELFF. J is TRBJ2-2 and V is TRBV15, with 8 bases fitting TRBD1. The germline CDR1 and CDR2 sequences are LNHNV and YYDKDF (reference sequence). V shed 4 bases, J shed 4 bases, and the junction held 8 bases outside the gene matches. This CDR3 spans 16 amino acids.